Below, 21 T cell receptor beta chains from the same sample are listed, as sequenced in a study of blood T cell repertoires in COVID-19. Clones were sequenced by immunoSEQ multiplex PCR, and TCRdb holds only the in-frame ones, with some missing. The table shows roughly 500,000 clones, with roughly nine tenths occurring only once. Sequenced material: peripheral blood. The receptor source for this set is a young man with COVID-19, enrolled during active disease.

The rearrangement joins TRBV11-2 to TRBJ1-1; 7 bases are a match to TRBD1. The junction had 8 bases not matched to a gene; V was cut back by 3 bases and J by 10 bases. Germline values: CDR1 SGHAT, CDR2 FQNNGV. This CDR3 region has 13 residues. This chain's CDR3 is CASSLTRGQAAFF. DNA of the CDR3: TGTGCCAGCAGCTTGACAAGGGGGCAAGCAGCTTTCTTT.

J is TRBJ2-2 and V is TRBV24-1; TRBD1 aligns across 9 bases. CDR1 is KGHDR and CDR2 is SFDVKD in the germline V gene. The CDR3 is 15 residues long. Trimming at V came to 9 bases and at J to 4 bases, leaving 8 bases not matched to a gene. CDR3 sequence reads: CATSPGQGSTGELFF. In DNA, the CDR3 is TGTGCCACCTCGCCGGGACAGGGTAGCACCGGGGAGCTGTTTTTT.

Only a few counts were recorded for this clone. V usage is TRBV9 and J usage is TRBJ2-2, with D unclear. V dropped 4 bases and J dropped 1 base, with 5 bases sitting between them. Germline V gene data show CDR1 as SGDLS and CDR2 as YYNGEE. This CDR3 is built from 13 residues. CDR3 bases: TGTGCCAGCAGCCCAGGGAACACCGGGGAGCTGTTTTTT. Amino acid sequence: CASSPGNTGELFF.

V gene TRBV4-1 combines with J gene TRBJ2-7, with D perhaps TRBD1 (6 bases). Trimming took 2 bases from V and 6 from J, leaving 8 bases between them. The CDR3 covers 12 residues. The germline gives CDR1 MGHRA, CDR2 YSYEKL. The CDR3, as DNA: TGCGCCAGCAGCCAACCCAGGGGCGAGCAGTACTTC. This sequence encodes CASSQPRGEQYF.

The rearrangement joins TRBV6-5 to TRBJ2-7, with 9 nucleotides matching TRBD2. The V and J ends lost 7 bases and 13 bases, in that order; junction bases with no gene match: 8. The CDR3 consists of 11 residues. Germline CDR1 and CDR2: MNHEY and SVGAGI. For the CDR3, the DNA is TGTGCCAGCAACTCTCGGGGACTAGCTTACTTC. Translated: CASNSRGLAYF.

The CDR3 region has the DNA TGTGCCAGCAGCTCGGGACAGGGAAGCACAGATACGCAGTATTTT. Translation: CASSSGQGSTDTQYF. The genes are TRBV7-3 and TRBJ2-3; TRBD1 agrees at 9 bases. Germline V CDR1 and CDR2: SGHTA, FQGTGA. Germline trimming cut 4 bases from V and 0 bases from J; bases unmatched to any gene: 2. The CDR3 extends over 15 amino acids.

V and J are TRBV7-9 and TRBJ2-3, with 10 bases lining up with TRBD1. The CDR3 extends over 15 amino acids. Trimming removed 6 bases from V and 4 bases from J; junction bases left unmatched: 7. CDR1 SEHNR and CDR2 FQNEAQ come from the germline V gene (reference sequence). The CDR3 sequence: CASRPDRGRADTQYF. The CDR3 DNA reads TGTGCCAGCAGACCTGACAGGGGGCGCGCAGATACGCAGTATTTT.

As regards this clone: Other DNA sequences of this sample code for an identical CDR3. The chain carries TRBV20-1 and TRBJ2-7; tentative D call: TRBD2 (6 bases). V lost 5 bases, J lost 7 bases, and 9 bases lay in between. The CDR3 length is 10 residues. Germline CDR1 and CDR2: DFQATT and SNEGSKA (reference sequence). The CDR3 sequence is CSAGRGEQYF. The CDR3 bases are TGCAGTGCTGGCCGGGGGGAGCAGTACTTC.

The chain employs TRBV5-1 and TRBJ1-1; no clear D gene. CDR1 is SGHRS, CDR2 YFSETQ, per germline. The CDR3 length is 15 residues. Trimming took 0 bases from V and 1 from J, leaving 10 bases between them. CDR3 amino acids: CASSLGRSRNTEAFF. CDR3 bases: TGCGCCAGCAGCTTGGGGAGATCCCGGAACACTGAAGCTTTCTTT.

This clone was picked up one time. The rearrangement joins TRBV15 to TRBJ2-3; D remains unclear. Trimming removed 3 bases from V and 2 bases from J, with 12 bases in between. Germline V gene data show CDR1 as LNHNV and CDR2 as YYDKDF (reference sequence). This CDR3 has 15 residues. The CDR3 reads CATSRERSVTDTQYF. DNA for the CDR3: TGTGCCACCAGCAGGGAAAGAAGCGTCACAGATACGCAGTATTTT.

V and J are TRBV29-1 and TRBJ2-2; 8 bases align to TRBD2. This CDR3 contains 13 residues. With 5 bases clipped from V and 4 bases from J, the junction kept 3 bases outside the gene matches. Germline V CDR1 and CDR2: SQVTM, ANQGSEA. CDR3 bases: TGCAGCGTTATAACTAGCGGCACCGGGGAGCTGTTTTTT. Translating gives CSVITSGTGELFF.

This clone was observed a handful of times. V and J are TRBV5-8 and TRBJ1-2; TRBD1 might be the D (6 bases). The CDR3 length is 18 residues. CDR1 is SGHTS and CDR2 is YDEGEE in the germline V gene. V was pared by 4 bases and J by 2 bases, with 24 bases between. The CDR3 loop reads CASSPGRDTRFLNYGYTF. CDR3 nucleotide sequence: TGTGCCAGCAGCCCTGGCCGGGACACAAGATTTTTAAACTATGGCTACACCTTC.

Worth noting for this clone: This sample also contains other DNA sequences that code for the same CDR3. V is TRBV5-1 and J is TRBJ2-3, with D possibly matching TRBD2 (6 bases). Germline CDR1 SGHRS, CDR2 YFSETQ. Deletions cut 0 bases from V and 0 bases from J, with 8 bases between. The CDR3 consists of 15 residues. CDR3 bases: TGCGCCAGCAGCTTGGTGGGGGGAAGCACAGATACGCAGTATTTT. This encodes CASSLVGGSTDTQYF.

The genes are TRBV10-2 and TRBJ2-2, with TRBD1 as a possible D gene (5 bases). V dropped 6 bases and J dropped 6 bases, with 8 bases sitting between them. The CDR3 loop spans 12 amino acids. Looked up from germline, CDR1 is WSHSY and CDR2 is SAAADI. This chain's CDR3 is CASSLGAGELFF. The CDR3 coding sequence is TGCGCCAGCAGCCTAGGGGCCGGGGAGCTGTTTTTT.

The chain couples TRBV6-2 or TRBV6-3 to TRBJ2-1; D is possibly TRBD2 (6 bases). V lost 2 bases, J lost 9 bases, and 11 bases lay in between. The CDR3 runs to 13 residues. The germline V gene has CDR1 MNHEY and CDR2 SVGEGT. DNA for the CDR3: TGTGCCAGCAGTTACGGAGGCGGGGTTGAGCAGTTCTTC. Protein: CASSYGGGVEQFF.

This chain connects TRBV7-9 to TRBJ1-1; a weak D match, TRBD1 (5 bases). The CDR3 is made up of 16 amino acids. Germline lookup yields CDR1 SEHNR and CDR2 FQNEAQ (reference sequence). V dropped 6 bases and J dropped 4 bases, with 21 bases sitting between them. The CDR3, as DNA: TGTGCCAGCAGGCATACGTCGGGGGACTTTGGCACTGAAGCTTTCTTT. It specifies CASRHTSGDFGTEAFF.

CDR3 coding DNA: TGTGCCAGTAGTATAGCGTCGGGCTCCTACAATGAGCAGTTCTTC. This sequence encodes CASSIASGSYNEQFF. This chain links TRBV19 with TRBJ2-1; D unclear. The CDR3 extends over 15 amino acids. Germline assignment: CDR1 LNHDA and CDR2 SQIVND (reference sequence). The germline V and J ends were trimmed by 1 base and 0 bases, with 7 bases remaining between them.

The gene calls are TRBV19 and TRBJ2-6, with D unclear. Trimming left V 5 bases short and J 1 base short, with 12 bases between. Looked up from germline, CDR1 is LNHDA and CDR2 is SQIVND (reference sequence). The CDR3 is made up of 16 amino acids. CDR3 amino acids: CASSLGLFSGANVLTF. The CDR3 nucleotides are TGTGCCAGTAGTCTCGGTCTCTTTTCTGGGGCCAACGTCCTGACTTTC.

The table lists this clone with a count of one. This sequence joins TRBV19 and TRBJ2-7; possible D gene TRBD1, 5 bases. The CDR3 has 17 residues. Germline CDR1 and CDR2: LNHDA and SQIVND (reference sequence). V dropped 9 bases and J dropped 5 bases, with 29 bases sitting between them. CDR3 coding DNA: TGTGCCAGCCAAGATAGTTCCCAGGGTACAGGCTTCGACGAGCAGTACTTC. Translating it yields CASQDSSQGTGFDEQYF.

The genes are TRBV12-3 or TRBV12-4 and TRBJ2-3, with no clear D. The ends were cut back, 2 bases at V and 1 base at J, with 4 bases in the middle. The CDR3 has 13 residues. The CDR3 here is CASSLPGTDTQYF. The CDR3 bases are TGTGCCAGCAGTTTACCGGGCACAGATACGCAGTATTTT.

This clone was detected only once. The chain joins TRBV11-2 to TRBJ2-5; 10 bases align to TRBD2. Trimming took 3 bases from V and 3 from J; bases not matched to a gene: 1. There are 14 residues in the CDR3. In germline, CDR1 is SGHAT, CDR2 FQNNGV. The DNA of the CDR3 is TGTGCCAGCAGCTTCGGGACTAGCGAAGAGACCCAGTACTTC. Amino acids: CASSFGTSEETQYF.